A selection of T cell receptor beta chains follows, all from one sample in a study of cytomegalovirus exposure and HLA in healthy donors. Profiling relied on immunoSEQ multiplex PCR, and the TCRdb table lists in-frame clones only, not all of them. The sample consists of 150,000 or so clones, around 84% of them appearing once. Sequencing input: PBMCs. The source is a human donor in good health. Both conserved end residues are part of each CDR3. D genes are given only for firm matches. Clone size, where shown, is once, few, many, or a class for clones that have expanded.

V gene,clone size,J gene,D gene,CDR3 DNA,CDR3 protein
TRBV9,.,TRBJ2-3,.,TGTGCCAGCAGCGTACAGGGAACATTCGGGACAGATACGCAGTATTTT,CASSVQGTFGTDTQYF
TRBV5-1,few,TRBJ2-7,.,TGCGCCAGCAGCTTGGGTCTCGGGGACTACGAGCAGTACTTC,CASSLGLGDYEQYF
TRBV5-1,.,TRBJ2-1,TRBD1,TGCGCCAGCAGCCCAAGGACAGGGGAGTACAATGAGCAGTTCTTC,CASSPRTGEYNEQFF
TRBV28,.,TRBJ1-2,.,TGTGCCAGCAGTTTCCCGAGGACAGCTAACTATGGCTACACCTTC,CASSFPRTANYGYTF
TRBV12-5,.,TRBJ2-1,.,TGTGCTAGTGGTCCCTCGGGACTTTACAATGAGCAGTTCTTC,CASGPSGLYNEQFF
TRBV5-1,.,TRBJ2-7,TRBD2,TGCGCCAGCAGCTCAAATACCGGGACTAGCGGGAAAAGCTCCTACGAGCAGTACTTC,CASSSNTGTSGKSSYEQYF
TRBV11-2,.,TRBJ1-1,.,TGTGCCAGCAGATCTATACAGGGACACCTTGAAGCTTTCTTT,CASRSIQGHLEAFF
TRBV10-3,.,TRBJ2-7,TRBD1,TGTGCCATCAGCGTGGACAGGGACTACGAGCAGTACTTC,CAISVDRDYEQYF
TRBV30,.,TRBJ2-7,.,TGTGCCTGGAGTGCTGTTTCCTACGAGCAGTACTTC,CAWSAVSYEQYF
TRBV5-4,.,TRBJ1-1,.,TGTGCCAGCAGCTTGCGGGGGATGAACACTGAAGCTTTCTTT,CASSLRGMNTEAFF
TRBV2,.,TRBJ2-3,TRBD2,TGTGCCAGCAGTGTACTAGCGGGACTTACAGATACGCAGTATTTT,CASSVLAGLTDTQYF
TRBV5-1,.,TRBJ1-1,.,TGCGCCAGCAGCGCCCGGGGGAACACTGAAGCTTTCTTT,CASSARGNTEAFF
TRBV15,.,TRBJ2-5,TRBD2,TGTGCCACCAGCAGAGAGTATCCGGGACTAGCGGAAAAAGAGACCCAGTACTTC,CATSREYPGLAEKETQYF
TRBV18,.,TRBJ1-1,.,TGTGCCAGCTCACCATACAGGGCGAGCACTGAAGCTTTCTTT,CASSPYRASTEAFF
TRBV7-9,.,TRBJ2-7,.,TGTGCCAGCAGCTCTCAGGGGAGCTACGAGCAGTACTTC,CASSSQGSYEQYF
TRBV7-9,.,TRBJ2-1,TRBD2,TGTGCCAGCAGCCATACTAGCGGGAGGCCCGATGAGCAGTTCTTC,CASSHTSGRPDEQFF
TRBV7-8,.,TRBJ1-1,.,TGTGCCAGCAGATTATATTCGAACACTGAAGCTTTCTTT,CASRLYSNTEAFF
TRBV6-1,once,TRBJ1-6,.,TGTGCCAGCAGTTTATCGGGACAAATTAATTCACCCCTCCACTTT,CASSLSGQINSPLHF
TRBV5-6,.,TRBJ1-2,TRBD1,TGTGCCAGCAGCTACCGAAACCGACAGGGGCCTAACTATGGCTACACCTTC,CASSYRNRQGPNYGYTF
TRBV29-1,.,TRBJ2-1,.,TGCAGCGTTGAACGGGGCAATGAGCAGTTCTTC,CSVERGNEQFF
TRBV13,.,TRBJ1-3,.,TGTGCCAGCAGCCTTAGGGGGTTAGCTGGAAACACCATATATTTT,CASSLRGLAGNTIYF
TRBV12-5,.,TRBJ1-2,.,TGTGCTAGTGGTTTGGAAAACAGGAACTCCTATGGCTACACCTTC,CASGLENRNSYGYTF
TRBV5-4,.,TRBJ1-6,TRBD1,TGTGCCAGCAGCCTTGGACAGGGGACCCATAATTCACCCCTCCACTTT,CASSLGQGTHNSPLHF
TRBV9,once,TRBJ1-2,.,TGTGCCAGCAGCGTATTAGACCTTCCAGGGCCCGGCTATGGCTACACCTTC,CASSVLDLPGPGYGYTF
TRBV2,.,TRBJ2-1,.,TGTGCCAGCACCGGGACACAACTCTACAATGAGCAGTTCTTC,CASTGTQLYNEQFF
TRBV2,.,TRBJ1-5,.,TGTGCCAGCAGTGAAGGCGGGGCAGGCAATCAGCCCCAGCATTTT,CASSEGGAGNQPQHF
TRBV18,.,TRBJ2-7,TRBD1,TGTGCCAGCTCACCGTCCGGGACAGGGCCCTCCTACGAGCAGTACTTC,CASSPSGTGPSYEQYF
TRBV5-4,.,TRBJ1-4,.,TGTGCCAGCAGCTTGAAGTGGGGGGGAGATCGGGAAAAACTGTTTTTT,CASSLKWGGDREKLFF
TRBV18,.,TRBJ2-2,.,TGTGCCAGCTCCCCCCTTGGGACTGGGGCCACCGGGGAGCTGTTTTTT,CASSPLGTGATGELFF
TRBV4-1,few,TRBJ1-5,TRBD1,TGCGCCAGCAGCCAGGCAGGGGGCTATCAGCCCCAGCATTTT,CASSQAGGYQPQHF
TRBV5-4,many,TRBJ1-2,.,TGTGCCAGCAGTCCTAGAGGGAGGAATGGCTACACCTTC,CASSPRGRNGYTF
TRBV6-1,.,TRBJ1-4,.,TGTGCCAGCAGCACCGGGACATTAAATGAAAAACTGTTTTTT,CASSTGTLNEKLFF
TRBV5-8,.,TRBJ2-3,.,TGTGCCAGCAGCTTCGAGAGGGCAGATACGCAGTATTTT,CASSFERADTQYF
TRBV7-3,.,TRBJ1-6,TRBD1,TGTGCCAGCAGTACCGGGACAGGGGATTCACCCCTCCACTTT,CASSTGTGDSPLHF
TRBV7-3,.,TRBJ1-1,.,TGTGCCAGCAGCACCAGATCCAACACTGAAGCTTTCTTT,CASSTRSNTEAFF
TRBV7-2,.,TRBJ2-7,.,TGTGCCAGCAGCTTAGTCTTTGGGGAGCCCAACTACGAGCAGTACTTC,CASSLVFGEPNYEQYF
TRBV28,.,TRBJ2-5,.,TGTGCCAGCGGCGGCCTCTCACGGTCCCAGTACTTC,CASGGLSRSQYF
TRBV7-2,.,TRBJ2-6,.,TGTGCCAGCAGCCCCAGGGGGGAAAGCTCTGGGGCCAACGTCCTGACTTTC,CASSPRGESSGANVLTF
TRBV6-6,.,TRBJ2-7,.,TGTGCCAGCATCCTCCGACAGCAAGGCTCCTACGAGCAGTACTTC,CASILRQQGSYEQYF
TRBV7-9,.,TRBJ2-2,.,TGTGCCAGCAGCTCGACTTGGGGGGCCGGGGAGCTGTTTTTT,CASSSTWGAGELFF
TRBV2,.,TRBJ1-3,TRBD1,TGTGCCAGCAGCCTGACAGGGTTTGGAAACACCATATATTTT,CASSLTGFGNTIYF
TRBV27,.,TRBJ2-7,.,TGTGCCAGCAGTTTCGGGACAAGGACCTACGAGCAGTACTTC,CASSFGTRTYEQYF
TRBV11-2,.,TRBJ2-5,TRBD1,TGTGCCAGCAGCCCGTCCGGGACAGTTGCAGAGACCCAGTACTTC,CASSPSGTVAETQYF
TRBV13,.,TRBJ1-1,.,TGTGCCAGCAGCTTAAAGCGGGGATGGACTGAAGCTTTCTTT,CASSLKRGWTEAFF
TRBV21-1,.,TRBJ2-1,.,TGTGCCAGCAGCAAAGTCCCTGACAGGGGGTCCTACAATGAGCAGTTCTTC,CASSKVPDRGSYNEQFF
TRBV6-5,.,TRBJ2-1,.,TGTGCCAGCAGTTACTCCTCGGGAGTAGCCAATGAGCAGTTCTTC,CASSYSSGVANEQFF
TRBV11-2,.,TRBJ2-2,.,TGTGCCAGCAGCTTAGCTTGGACTGCGGCCCCCGGGGAGATGTTTTTT,CASSLAWTAAPGEMFF
TRBV14,.,TRBJ2-7,TRBD1,TGTGCCAGCAGCCCCGGGACAGTCCTCGACGAGCAGTACTTC,CASSPGTVLDEQYF
TRBV4-1,.,TRBJ1-2,.,TGCGCCAGCAGCCAAGACAGAGGGTTCCGGGATGGCTACACCTTC,CASSQDRGFRDGYTF
TRBV7-9,once,TRBJ2-1,.,TGTGCCAGCAGCGGAGGAAGAGAGCAGTTCTTC,CASSGGREQFF
TRBV21-1,.,TRBJ2-7,.,TGTGCCAGCACCCGACAGGGATTCACCTACGAGCAGTACTTC,CASTRQGFTYEQYF
TRBV19,.,TRBJ2-1,.,TGTGCCAGTAGTATTAGCGAGGGAGGCGAGCAGTTCTTC,CASSISEGGEQFF
TRBV20-1,.,TRBJ1-3,.,TGCAGTGCTAGTCTTGGAAACACCATATATTTT,CSASLGNTIYF
TRBV9,once,TRBJ2-1,TRBD2,TGTGCCAGCAGCCCCCAGACTAGCGGGGGAGAAAATGAGCAGTTCTTC,CASSPQTSGGENEQFF
TRBV4-3,.,TRBJ1-4,.,TGCGCCAGCAGCGTAGGTTTAGGGAAGGACTACGATGAAAAACTGTTTTTT,CASSVGLGKDYDEKLFF
TRBV5-1,once,TRBJ2-1,TRBD1,TGCGCCAGCAGCGTAAACCCGGGACAGGGGAATGAGCAGTTCTTC,CASSVNPGQGNEQFF
TRBV6-5,.,TRBJ1-2,TRBD1,TGTGCCAGTCACAGGGGGCTTGGCTACACCTTC,CASHRGLGYTF
TRBV6-1,.,TRBJ2-7,.,TGTGCCAGCAGTGGAGGCCCCGACTATCTTAACTACGAGCAGTACTTC,CASSGGPDYLNYEQYF
TRBV4-1,.,TRBJ2-1,.,TGCGCCAGCAGCCAACGGAGGGATTATTACAATGAGCAGTTCTTC,CASSQRRDYYNEQFF